This is a list of T cell receptor beta chains from one sample in a study of T-cell reconstitution after alpha-beta-depleted transplantation in children. TCRdb reanalysed the PCR reads using MiXCR and keeps one entry per CDR3 protein. The table has hundreds of thousands of distinct CDR3 sequences, about 16% seen once. The starting material was PBMCs, mostly from graft donor cells, obtained 360 days after TCRalphabeta/CD19-depleted stem cell transplant. The receptors stem from a male patient between 2 and 10 years old who had a stem cell transplant for acute lymphoblastic leukemia, so the T cells may come from the graft donor. CDR3s include the opening cysteine and the closing phenylalanine or tryptophan. D genes are given only for firm matches. The listing skips clone size in some rows; elsewhere it reads once, few, many or a size class.

abundance: -; d_gene: TRBD1; j_gene: TRBJ2-5; v_gene: TRBV11-2; CDR3nt: TGTGCCAGCAGCGGGGGACGAGGGGGCCTTGAGACCCAGTACTTC; CDR3aa: CASSGGRGGLETQYF
abundance: -; d_gene: -; j_gene: TRBJ2-7; v_gene: TRBV5-1; CDR3nt: TGCGCCAGCAGCTTGGTAGGTCATGGCGACGAGCAGTACTTC; CDR3aa: CASSLVGHGDEQYF
abundance: -; d_gene: -; j_gene: TRBJ2-7; v_gene: TRBV30; CDR3nt: TGTGCCTGGAGATCCCGGGACGGACCCTACGAGCAGTACTTC; CDR3aa: CAWRSRDGPYEQYF
abundance: few; d_gene: TRBD2; j_gene: TRBJ2-7; v_gene: TRBV5-5; CDR3nt: TGTGCCAGCAGCTTGGCTGGGACTAGCGGGACCTACGAGCAGTACTTC; CDR3aa: CASSLAGTSGTYEQYF
abundance: -; d_gene: -; j_gene: TRBJ1-1; v_gene: TRBV4-3; CDR3nt: TGCGCCAGCAGCCAAGATAGGCGGGGTGAAGCTTTCTTT; CDR3aa: CASSQDRRGEAFF
abundance: -; d_gene: TRBD2; j_gene: TRBJ2-3; v_gene: TRBV20-1; CDR3nt: TGCAGTGCTCCCAAGTGGCGGGAGAATACGGATACGCAGTATTTT; CDR3aa: CSAPKWRENTDTQYF
abundance: many; d_gene: TRBD1; j_gene: TRBJ2-3; v_gene: TRBV20-1; CDR3nt: TGCAGTGCTAGGAAGGGACAGGGGAGCACAGATACGCAGTATTTT; CDR3aa: CSARKGQGSTDTQYF
abundance: few; d_gene: TRBD1; j_gene: TRBJ2-7; v_gene: TRBV28; CDR3nt: TGTGCCAGCAGGGATCGGACAGGGCGGCCCTACGAGCAGTACTTC; CDR3aa: CASRDRTGRPYEQYF
abundance: -; d_gene: -; j_gene: TRBJ1-5; v_gene: TRBV28; CDR3nt: TGTGCCAGCAGTTCCCCTGCAGGGATGAATCAGCCCCAGCATTTT; CDR3aa: CASSSPAGMNQPQHF
abundance: few; d_gene: TRBD2; j_gene: TRBJ2-7; v_gene: TRBV10-2; CDR3nt: TGCGCCCGCCCGGGGAGCGGGAGGCCATACGAGCAGTACTTC; CDR3aa: CARPGSGRPYEQYF
abundance: few; d_gene: TRBD1; j_gene: TRBJ1-2; v_gene: TRBV6-1; CDR3nt: TGTGCCAGCAGAAACCAGGGGGGACGCGGGGTATATGGCTACACCTTC; CDR3aa: CASRNQGGRGVYGYTF
abundance: many; d_gene: -; j_gene: TRBJ2-2; v_gene: TRBV5-1; CDR3nt: TGCGCCAGCAGCTTGGCCGGAACGAACACCGGGGAGCTGTTTTTT; CDR3aa: CASSLAGTNTGELFF
abundance: many; d_gene: TRBD1; j_gene: TRBJ2-6; v_gene: TRBV14; CDR3nt: TGTGCCAGCAGCCCCCGGACAGGGCTGCCTGGGGCCAACGTCCTGACTTTC; CDR3aa: CASSPRTGLPGANVLTF
abundance: -; d_gene: -; j_gene: TRBJ2-6; v_gene: TRBV12-3/TRBV12-4; CDR3nt: TGTGCCAGCAGTTTTCAGGTCGGCTCTGGGGCCAACGTCCTGACTTTC; CDR3aa: CASSFQVGSGANVLTF
abundance: -; d_gene: TRBD1; j_gene: TRBJ2-3; v_gene: TRBV28; CDR3nt: TGTGCCAGCAGTCCTCGGACAGGGATGAGCACAGATACGCAGTATTTT; CDR3aa: CASSPRTGMSTDTQYF
abundance: -; d_gene: -; j_gene: TRBJ1-5; v_gene: TRBV20-1; CDR3nt: TGCAGTGCTAGGGACGGAAGTTACAATCAGCCCCAGCATTTT; CDR3aa: CSARDGSYNQPQHF
abundance: few; d_gene: TRBD2; j_gene: TRBJ2-7; v_gene: TRBV20-1; CDR3nt: TGCAGTGCTTATAGCGGGAGCTCCTACGAGCAGTACTTC; CDR3aa: CSAYSGSSYEQYF
abundance: -; d_gene: -; j_gene: TRBJ1-2; v_gene: TRBV29-1; CDR3nt: TGCAGCGTTGGCGACAGGCCTGTCTATGGCTACACCTTC; CDR3aa: CSVGDRPVYGYTF
abundance: -; d_gene: -; j_gene: TRBJ1-5; v_gene: TRBV12-3/TRBV12-4; CDR3nt: TGTGCCAGCAGTTTTTACCAGCCGGGGGATCAGCCCCAGCATTTT; CDR3aa: CASSFYQPGDQPQHF
abundance: many; d_gene: TRBD1; j_gene: TRBJ2-7; v_gene: TRBV27; CDR3nt: TGTGCCAGCAGACCGGGACAGGGGTCCTACGAGCAGTACTTC; CDR3aa: CASRPGQGSYEQYF
abundance: -; d_gene: TRBD1; j_gene: TRBJ1-4; v_gene: TRBV20-1; CDR3nt: TGCAGTGCTAGAGATCCGAAGGGGACAGGGGCTGAAAAACTGTTTTTT; CDR3aa: CSARDPKGTGAEKLFF
abundance: few; d_gene: -; j_gene: TRBJ2-2; v_gene: TRBV20-1; CDR3nt: TGCAGTGCTAGCCCTAATAGTATTCCCGGGGAGCTGTTTTTT; CDR3aa: CSASPNSIPGELFF
abundance: many; d_gene: -; j_gene: TRBJ2-7; v_gene: TRBV7-2; CDR3nt: TGTGCCAGCAGCTTAGGGAGGTGGCAGGGGTACTCCTACGAGCAGTACTTC; CDR3aa: CASSLGRWQGYSYEQYF
abundance: -; d_gene: TRBD1; j_gene: TRBJ1-1; v_gene: TRBV11-2; CDR3nt: TGTGCCAGCAGCTCGCTACCGGGACAGGGGGACAGGAGCACTGAAGCTTTCTTT; CDR3aa: CASSSLPGQGDRSTEAFF
abundance: few; d_gene: TRBD1; j_gene: TRBJ2-3; v_gene: TRBV6-1; CDR3nt: TGTGCCAGCAGTGAAGGACAGGGGTACCCCCATCCCACAGATACGCAGTATTTT; CDR3aa: CASSEGQGYPHPTDTQYF
abundance: few; d_gene: TRBD2; j_gene: TRBJ2-3; v_gene: TRBV5-1; CDR3nt: TGCGCCAGCCGTGGCGAGGGGAGGGGTACAGATACGCAGTATTTT; CDR3aa: CASRGEGRGTDTQYF
abundance: few; d_gene: TRBD2; j_gene: TRBJ2-1; v_gene: TRBV20-1; CDR3nt: TGCAGTGCTTCCTCCGGGACTAGCGTATACAATGAGCAGTTCTTC; CDR3aa: CSASSGTSVYNEQFF
abundance: -; d_gene: TRBD2; j_gene: TRBJ2-3; v_gene: TRBV7-3; CDR3nt: TGTGCCAGCAGCTTAATTGCCGGGAGGGAGAAAGATACGCAGTATTTT; CDR3aa: CASSLIAGREKDTQYF
abundance: -; d_gene: -; j_gene: TRBJ2-7; v_gene: TRBV30; CDR3nt: TGTGCCTGGAGTGTACGGGGATACGAGCAGTACTTC; CDR3aa: CAWSVRGYEQYF
abundance: -; d_gene: TRBD1; j_gene: TRBJ2-7; v_gene: TRBV5-1; CDR3nt: TGCGCCAGCAGCTTGGGACAGGGGTTCGAGCAGTACTTC; CDR3aa: CASSLGQGFEQYF
abundance: many; d_gene: TRBD2; j_gene: TRBJ2-1; v_gene: TRBV20-1; CDR3nt: TGCAGTGCTAGATCCAGACTAGCGGGACCCTACAATGAGCAGTTCTTC; CDR3aa: CSARSRLAGPYNEQFF
abundance: -; d_gene: -; j_gene: TRBJ2-7; v_gene: TRBV7-9; CDR3nt: TGTGCCAGCAGCTTTTCCTATCCCTACGAGCAGTACTTC; CDR3aa: CASSFSYPYEQYF
abundance: -; d_gene: TRBD2; j_gene: TRBJ2-3; v_gene: TRBV7-8; CDR3nt: TGTGCCAGCAGCTTAGAGGTCATGAGAAAGCGGGGCTCAGATACGCAGTATTTT; CDR3aa: CASSLEVMRKRGSDTQYF
abundance: -; d_gene: TRBD1; j_gene: TRBJ1-2; v_gene: TRBV19; CDR3nt: TGTGCCAGTAGGCCCTCTAGGGCGGACAGGGTCTATGGCTACACCTTC; CDR3aa: CASRPSRADRVYGYTF
abundance: -; d_gene: -; j_gene: TRBJ2-1; v_gene: TRBV5-1; CDR3nt: TGCGCCAGCAGCGGAGGATGGAACAGGGAGGAGCAGTTCTTC; CDR3aa: CASSGGWNREEQFF
abundance: -; d_gene: -; j_gene: TRBJ2-1; v_gene: TRBV4-1; CDR3nt: TGCGCCAGCAGCCCCCGGGACTCAACCTACAATGAGCAGTTCTTC; CDR3aa: CASSPRDSTYNEQFF
abundance: few; d_gene: -; j_gene: TRBJ2-1; v_gene: TRBV5-1; CDR3nt: TGCGCCAGCAGACCCGGGACCAGCTCCTACAATGAGCAGTTCTTC; CDR3aa: CASRPGTSSYNEQFF
abundance: -; d_gene: -; j_gene: TRBJ2-5; v_gene: TRBV9; CDR3nt: TGTGCCAGCAGACCCGGACGGCGGACGCAAGAGACCCAGTACTTC; CDR3aa: CASRPGRRTQETQYF
abundance: -; d_gene: -; j_gene: TRBJ2-2; v_gene: TRBV15; CDR3nt: TGTGCCACCAGCAGAGCTGGGACCGGGGAGCTGTTTTTT; CDR3aa: CATSRAGTGELFF
abundance: few; d_gene: TRBD2; j_gene: TRBJ2-1; v_gene: TRBV9; CDR3nt: TGTGCCAGCAGCGTCATAGCGGGAGGGCAGAATGAGCAGTTCTTC; CDR3aa: CASSVIAGGQNEQFF
abundance: -; d_gene: -; j_gene: TRBJ2-7; v_gene: TRBV27; CDR3nt: TGTGCCAGCAGTTTGGACGGCAACTCCTACGAGCAGTACTTC; CDR3aa: CASSLDGNSYEQYF
abundance: -; d_gene: TRBD1; j_gene: TRBJ2-1; v_gene: TRBV12-3/TRBV12-4; CDR3nt: TGTGCCAGCAGTCGACAACCCGACAGGGGCAATGAGCAGTTCTTC; CDR3aa: CASSRQPDRGNEQFF
abundance: many; d_gene: TRBD2; j_gene: TRBJ2-1; v_gene: TRBV28; CDR3nt: TGTGCCAGCAGCCTTGGGACTAGCGGGAGAAATGAGCAGTTCTTC; CDR3aa: CASSLGTSGRNEQFF
abundance: -; d_gene: TRBD1; j_gene: TRBJ2-3; v_gene: TRBV6-1; CDR3nt: TGTGCCACCCAGACAGGGTTGTCCACAGATACGCAGTATTTT; CDR3aa: CATQTGLSTDTQYF
abundance: -; d_gene: TRBD2; j_gene: TRBJ2-2; v_gene: TRBV4-1; CDR3nt: TGCGCCAGCAGCCAAGGGGCGGGAGTACGCACCGGGGAGCTGTTTTTT; CDR3aa: CASSQGAGVRTGELFF